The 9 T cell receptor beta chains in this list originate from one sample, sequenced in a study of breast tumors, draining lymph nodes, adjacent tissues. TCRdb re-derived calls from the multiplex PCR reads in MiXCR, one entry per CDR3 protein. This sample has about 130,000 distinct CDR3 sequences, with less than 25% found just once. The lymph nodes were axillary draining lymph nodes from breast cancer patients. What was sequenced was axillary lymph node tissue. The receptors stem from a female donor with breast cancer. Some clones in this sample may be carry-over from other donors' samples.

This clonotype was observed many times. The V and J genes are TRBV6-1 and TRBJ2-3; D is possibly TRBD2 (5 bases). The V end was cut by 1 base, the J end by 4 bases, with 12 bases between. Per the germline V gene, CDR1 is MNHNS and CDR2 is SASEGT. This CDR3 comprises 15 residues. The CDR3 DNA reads TGTGCCAGCAGTGAAGGCCAGGCGGGCCCAGATACGCAGTATTTT. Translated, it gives CASSEGQAGPDTQYF.

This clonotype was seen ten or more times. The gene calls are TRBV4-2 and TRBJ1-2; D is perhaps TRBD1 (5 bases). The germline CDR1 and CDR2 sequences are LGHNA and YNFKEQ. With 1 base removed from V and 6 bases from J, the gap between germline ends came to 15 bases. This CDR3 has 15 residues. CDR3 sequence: CASSQGSRDFDGYTF. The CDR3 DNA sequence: TGTGCCAGCAGCCAAGGCTCCAGGGATTTCGATGGCTACACCTTC.

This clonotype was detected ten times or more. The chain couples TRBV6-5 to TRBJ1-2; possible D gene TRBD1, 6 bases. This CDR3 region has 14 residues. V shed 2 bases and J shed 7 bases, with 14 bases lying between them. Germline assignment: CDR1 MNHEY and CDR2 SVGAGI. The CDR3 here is CASSYREQGGGYTF. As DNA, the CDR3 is TGTGCCAGCAGTTACCGTGAACAGGGCGGTGGCTACACCTTC.

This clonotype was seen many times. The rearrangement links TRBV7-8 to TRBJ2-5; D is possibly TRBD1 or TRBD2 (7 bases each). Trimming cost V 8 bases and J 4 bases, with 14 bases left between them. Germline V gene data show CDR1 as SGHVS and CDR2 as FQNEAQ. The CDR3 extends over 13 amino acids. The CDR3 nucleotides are TGTGCCAGCGCCCAGGGGGGGCGAGAGACCCAGTACTTC. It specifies CASAQGGRETQYF.

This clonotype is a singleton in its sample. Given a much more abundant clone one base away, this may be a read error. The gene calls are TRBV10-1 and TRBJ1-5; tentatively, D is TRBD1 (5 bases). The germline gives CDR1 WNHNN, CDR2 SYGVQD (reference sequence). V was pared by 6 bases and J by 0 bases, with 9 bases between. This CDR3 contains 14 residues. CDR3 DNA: TGCGCCAGCAGCTGCAGGGTTAGCAATCAGCCCCAGCATTTT. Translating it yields CASSCRVSNQPQHF.

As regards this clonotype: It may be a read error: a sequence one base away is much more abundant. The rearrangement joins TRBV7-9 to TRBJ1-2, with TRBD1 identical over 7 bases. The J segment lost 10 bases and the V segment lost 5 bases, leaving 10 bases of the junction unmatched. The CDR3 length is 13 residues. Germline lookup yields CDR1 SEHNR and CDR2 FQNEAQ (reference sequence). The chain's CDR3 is CASSTADRVLYTF. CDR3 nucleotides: TGTGCCAGCAGCACCGCCGACAGGGTTCTCTACACCTTC.

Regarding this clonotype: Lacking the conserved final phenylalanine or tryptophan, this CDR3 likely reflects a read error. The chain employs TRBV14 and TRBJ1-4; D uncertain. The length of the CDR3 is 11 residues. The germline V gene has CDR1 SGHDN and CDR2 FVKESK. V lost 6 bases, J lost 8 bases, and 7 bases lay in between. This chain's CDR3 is CASSRQEKLFS. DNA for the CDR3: TGTGCCAGCAGTCGGCAAGAAAAACTGTTTTCT.

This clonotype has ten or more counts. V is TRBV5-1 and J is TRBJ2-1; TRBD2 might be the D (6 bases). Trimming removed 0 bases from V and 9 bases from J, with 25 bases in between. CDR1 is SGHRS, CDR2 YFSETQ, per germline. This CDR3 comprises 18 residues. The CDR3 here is CASSLASGARPVAGEQFF. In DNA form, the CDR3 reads TGCGCCAGCAGCTTGGCCTCGGGAGCACGGCCCGTCGCTGGTGAGCAGTTCTTC.

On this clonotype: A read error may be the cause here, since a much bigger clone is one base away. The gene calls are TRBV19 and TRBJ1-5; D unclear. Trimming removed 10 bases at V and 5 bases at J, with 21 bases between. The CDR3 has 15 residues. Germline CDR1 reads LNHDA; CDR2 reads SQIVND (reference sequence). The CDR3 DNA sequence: TGTGCCACCCAGGCAAAAGAACAAAACGATCAGCCCCAGCATTTT. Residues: CATQAKEQNDQPQHF.